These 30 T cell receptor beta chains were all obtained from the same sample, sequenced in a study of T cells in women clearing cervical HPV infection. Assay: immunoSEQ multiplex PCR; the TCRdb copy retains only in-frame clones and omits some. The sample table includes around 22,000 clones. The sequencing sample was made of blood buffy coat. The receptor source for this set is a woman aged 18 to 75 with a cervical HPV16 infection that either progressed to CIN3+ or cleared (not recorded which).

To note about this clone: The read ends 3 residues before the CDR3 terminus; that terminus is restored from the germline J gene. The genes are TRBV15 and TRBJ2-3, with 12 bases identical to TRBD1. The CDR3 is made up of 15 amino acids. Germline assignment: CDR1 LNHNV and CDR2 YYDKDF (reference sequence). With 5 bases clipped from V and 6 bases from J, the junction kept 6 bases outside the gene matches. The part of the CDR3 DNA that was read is TGTGCCACCAGCGTCCGGGACAGGGGGCCCGATACG. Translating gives CATSVRDRGPDT. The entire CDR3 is CATSVRDRGPDTQYF.

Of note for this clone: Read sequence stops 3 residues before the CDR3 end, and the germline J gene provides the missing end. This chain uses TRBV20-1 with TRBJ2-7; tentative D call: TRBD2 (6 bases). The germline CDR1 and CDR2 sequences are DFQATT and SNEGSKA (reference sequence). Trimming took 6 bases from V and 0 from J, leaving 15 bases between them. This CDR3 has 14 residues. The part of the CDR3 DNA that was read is TGCAGTGCGGTCCAAGCGGGCCGCTCCTACGAG. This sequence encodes CSAVQAGRSYE. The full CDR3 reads CSAVQAGRSYEQYF.

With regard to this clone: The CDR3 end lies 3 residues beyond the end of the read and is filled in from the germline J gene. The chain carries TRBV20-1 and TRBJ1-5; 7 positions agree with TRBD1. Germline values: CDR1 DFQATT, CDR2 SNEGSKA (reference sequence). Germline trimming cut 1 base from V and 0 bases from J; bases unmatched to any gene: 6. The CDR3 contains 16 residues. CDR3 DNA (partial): TGCAGTGCTAGAGCTGGGACAGATTATAGCAATCAGCCC. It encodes CSARAGTDYSNQP. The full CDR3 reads CSARAGTDYSNQPQHF.

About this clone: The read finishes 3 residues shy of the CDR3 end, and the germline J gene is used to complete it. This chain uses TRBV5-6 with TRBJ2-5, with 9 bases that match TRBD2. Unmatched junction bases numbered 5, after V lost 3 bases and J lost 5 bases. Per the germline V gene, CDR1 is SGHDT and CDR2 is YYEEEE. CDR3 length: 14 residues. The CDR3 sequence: CASSSLAGEETQYF. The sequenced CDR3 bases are TGTGCCAGCAGCTCATTAGCGGGAGAGGAGACC.

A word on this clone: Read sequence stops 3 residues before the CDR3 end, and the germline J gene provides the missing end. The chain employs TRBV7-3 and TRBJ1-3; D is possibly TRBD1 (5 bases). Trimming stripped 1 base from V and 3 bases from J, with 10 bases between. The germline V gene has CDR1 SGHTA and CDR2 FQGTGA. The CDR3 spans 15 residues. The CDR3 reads CASSLKLQGGNTIYF. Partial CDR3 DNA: TGTGCCAGCAGCTTAAAACTCCAGGGTGGAAACACC.

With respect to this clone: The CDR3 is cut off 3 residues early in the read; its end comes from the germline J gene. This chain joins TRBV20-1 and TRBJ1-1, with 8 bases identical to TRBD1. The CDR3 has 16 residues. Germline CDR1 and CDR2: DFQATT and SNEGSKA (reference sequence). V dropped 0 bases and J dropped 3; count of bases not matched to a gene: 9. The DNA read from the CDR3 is TGCAGTGCTAGAGACTCCCAAAAACAGGGGGACACTGAA. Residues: CSARDSQKQGDTE. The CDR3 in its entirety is CSARDSQKQGDTEAFF.

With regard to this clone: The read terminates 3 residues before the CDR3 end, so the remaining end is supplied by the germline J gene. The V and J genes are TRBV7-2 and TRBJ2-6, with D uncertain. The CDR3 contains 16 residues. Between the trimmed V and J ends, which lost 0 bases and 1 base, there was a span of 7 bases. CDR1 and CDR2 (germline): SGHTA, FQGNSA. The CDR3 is CASSLAFGSGANVLTF. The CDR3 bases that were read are TGTGCCAGCAGCTTAGCTTTCGGGTCTGGGGCCAACGTC.

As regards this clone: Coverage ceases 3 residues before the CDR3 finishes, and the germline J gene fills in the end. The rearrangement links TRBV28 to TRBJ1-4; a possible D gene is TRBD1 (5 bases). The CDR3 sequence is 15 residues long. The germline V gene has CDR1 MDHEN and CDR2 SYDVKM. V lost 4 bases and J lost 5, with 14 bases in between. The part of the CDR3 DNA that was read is TGTGCCAGCAGTTCCCATTGGGGACTGAATGAAAAA. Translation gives CASSSHWGLNEK. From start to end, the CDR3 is CASSSHWGLNEKLFF.

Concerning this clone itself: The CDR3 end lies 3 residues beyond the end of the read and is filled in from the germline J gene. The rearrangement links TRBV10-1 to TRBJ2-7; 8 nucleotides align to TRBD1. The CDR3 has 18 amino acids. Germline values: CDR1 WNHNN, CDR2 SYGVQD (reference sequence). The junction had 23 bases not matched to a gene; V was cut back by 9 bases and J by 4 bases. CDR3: CARSPAGGFFATDYEQYF. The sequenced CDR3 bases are TGCGCCAGGAGTCCCGCAGGGGGCTTCTTTGCGACCGATTACGAG.

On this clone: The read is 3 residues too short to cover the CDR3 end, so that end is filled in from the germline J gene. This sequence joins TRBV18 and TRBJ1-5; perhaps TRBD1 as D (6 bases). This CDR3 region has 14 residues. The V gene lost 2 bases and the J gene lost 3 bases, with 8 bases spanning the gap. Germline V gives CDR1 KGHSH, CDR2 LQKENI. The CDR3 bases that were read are TGTGCCAGCTCACCATACAGGGACAATCAGCCC. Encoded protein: CASSPYRDNQP. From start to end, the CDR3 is CASSPYRDNQPQHF.

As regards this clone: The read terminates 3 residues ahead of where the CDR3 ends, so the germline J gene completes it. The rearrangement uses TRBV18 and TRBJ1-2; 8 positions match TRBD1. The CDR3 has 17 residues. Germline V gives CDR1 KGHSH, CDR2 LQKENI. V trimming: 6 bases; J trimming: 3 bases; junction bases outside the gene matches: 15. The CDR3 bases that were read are TGTGCCAGCTCGCTGACAGGGGTCAATATGGCGGACTATGGC. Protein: CASSLTGVNMADYG. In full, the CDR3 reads CASSLTGVNMADYGYTF.

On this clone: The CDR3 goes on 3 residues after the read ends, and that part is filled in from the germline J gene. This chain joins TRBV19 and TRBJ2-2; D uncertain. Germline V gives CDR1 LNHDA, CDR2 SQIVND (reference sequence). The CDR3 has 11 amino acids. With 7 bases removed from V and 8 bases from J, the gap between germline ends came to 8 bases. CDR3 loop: CASKTTGELFF. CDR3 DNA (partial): TGTGCCAGTAAAACTACGGGGGAG.

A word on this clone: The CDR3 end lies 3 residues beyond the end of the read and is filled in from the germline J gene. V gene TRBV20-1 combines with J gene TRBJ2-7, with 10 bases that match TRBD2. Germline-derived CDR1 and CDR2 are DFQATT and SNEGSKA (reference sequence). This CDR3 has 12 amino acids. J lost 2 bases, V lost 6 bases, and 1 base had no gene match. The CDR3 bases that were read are TGCAGTGCCACTAGCGGGACCTACGAG. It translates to CSATSGTYE. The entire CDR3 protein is CSATSGTYEQYF.

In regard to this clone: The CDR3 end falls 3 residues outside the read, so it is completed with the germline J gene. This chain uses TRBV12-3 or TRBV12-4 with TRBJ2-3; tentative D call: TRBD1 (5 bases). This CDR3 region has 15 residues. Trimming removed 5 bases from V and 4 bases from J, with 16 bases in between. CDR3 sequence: CASSQGSRISDTQYF. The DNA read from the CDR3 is TGTGCCAGCAGTCAGGGTTCTCGGATTTCAGATACG.

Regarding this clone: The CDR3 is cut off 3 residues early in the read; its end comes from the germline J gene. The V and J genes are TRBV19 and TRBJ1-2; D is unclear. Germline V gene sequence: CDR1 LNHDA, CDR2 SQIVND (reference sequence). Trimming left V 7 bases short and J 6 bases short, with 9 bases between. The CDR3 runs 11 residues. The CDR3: CASNNGDGYTF. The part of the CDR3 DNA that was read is TGTGCCAGTAACAACGGGGATGGC.

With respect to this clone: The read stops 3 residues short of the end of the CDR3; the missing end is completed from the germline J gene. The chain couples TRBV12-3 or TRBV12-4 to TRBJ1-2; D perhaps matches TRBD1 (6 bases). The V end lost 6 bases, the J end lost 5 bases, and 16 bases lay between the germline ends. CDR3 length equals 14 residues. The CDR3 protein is CASRRRDTGYGYTF. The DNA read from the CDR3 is TGTGCCAGCAGGCGACGGGACACTGGATATGGC.

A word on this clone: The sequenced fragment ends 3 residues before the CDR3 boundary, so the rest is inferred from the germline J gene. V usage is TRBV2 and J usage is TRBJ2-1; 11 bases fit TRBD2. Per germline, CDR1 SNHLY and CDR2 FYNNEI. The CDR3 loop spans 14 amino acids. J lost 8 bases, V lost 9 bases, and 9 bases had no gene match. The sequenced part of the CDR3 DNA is TGTGCCAGTCTTAGCGGGAGGGGAGACGATGAG. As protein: CASLSGRGDDE. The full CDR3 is CASLSGRGDDEQFF.

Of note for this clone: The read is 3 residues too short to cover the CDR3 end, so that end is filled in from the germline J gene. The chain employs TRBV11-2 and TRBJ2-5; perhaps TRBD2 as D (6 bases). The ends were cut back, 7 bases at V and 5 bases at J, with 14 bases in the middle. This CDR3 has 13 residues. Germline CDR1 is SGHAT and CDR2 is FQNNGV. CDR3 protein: CASTPTSSETQYF. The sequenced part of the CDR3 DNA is TGTGCCAGCACCCCTACTAGCAGTGAGACC.

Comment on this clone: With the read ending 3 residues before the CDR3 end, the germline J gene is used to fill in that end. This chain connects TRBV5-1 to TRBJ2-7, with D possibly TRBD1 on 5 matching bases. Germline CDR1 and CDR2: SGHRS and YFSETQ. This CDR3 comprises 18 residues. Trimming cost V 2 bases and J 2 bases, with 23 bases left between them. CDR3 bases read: TGCGCCAGCAGCTTAGTGACAGAGCAAATTCGCCTAGCCTACGAG. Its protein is CASSLVTEQIRLAYE. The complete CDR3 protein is CASSLVTEQIRLAYEQYF.

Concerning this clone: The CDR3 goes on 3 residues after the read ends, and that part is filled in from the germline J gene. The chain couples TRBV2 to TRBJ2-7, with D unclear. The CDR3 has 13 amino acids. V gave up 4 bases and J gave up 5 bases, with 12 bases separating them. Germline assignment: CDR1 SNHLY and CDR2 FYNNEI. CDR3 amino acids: CASSGYIGHEQYF. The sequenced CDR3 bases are TGTGCCAGCAGTGGGTATATTGGGCACGAG.

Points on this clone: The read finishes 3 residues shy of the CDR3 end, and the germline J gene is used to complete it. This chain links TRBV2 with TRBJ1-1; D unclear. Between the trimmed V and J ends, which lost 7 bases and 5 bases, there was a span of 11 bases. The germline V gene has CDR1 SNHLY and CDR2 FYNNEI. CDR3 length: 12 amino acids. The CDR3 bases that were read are TGTGCCAGCAAAACTAGTTTGACTGAA. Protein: CASKTSLTE. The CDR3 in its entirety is CASKTSLTEAFF. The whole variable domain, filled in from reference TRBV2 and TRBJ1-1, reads EPEVTQTPSHQVTQMGQEVILRCVPISNHLYFYWYRQILGQKVEFLVSFYNNEISEKSEIFDDQFSVERPDGSNFTLKIRSTKLEDSAMYFCASKTSLTEAFFGQGTRLTVV.

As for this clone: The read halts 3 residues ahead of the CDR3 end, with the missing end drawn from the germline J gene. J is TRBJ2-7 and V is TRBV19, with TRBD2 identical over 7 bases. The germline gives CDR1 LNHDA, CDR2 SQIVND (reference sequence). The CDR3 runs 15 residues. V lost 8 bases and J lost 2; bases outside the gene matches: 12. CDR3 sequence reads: CASSSRGKSPYEQYF. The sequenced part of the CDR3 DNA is TGTGCCAGTTCCTCGCGGGGGAAGTCCCCCTACGAG.

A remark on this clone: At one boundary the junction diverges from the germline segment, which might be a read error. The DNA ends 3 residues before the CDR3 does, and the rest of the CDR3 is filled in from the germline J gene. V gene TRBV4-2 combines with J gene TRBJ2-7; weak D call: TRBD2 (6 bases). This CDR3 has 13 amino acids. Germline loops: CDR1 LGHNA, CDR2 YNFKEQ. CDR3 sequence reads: CASSQVGGNEQYF. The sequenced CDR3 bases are TGCGCCAGCAGCCAAGTAGGCGGGAACGAG.

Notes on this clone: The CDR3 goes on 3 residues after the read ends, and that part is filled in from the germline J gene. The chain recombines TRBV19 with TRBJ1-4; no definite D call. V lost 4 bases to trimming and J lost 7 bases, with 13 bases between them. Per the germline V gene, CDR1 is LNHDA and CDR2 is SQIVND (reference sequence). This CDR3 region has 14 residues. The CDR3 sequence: CASSTPSSGEKLFF. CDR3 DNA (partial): TGTGCCAGTAGTACGCCCTCCTCGGGTGAAAAA.

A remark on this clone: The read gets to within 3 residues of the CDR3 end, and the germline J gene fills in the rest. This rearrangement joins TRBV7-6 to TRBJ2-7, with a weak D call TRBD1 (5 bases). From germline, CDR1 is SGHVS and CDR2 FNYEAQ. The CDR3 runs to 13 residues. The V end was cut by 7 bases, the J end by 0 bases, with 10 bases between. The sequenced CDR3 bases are TGTGCCAGCACCGAGGACAACTCCTACGAG. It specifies CASTEDNSYE. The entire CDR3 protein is CASTEDNSYEQYF.

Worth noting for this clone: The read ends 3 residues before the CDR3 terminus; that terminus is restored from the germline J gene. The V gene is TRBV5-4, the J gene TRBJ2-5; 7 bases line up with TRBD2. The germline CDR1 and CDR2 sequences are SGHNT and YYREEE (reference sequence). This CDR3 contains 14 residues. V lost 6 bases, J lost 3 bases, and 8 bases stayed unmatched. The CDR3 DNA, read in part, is TGTGCCAGCACCCCCTCCGGGACTAAAGAGACC. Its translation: CASTPSGTKET. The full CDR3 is CASTPSGTKETQYF.

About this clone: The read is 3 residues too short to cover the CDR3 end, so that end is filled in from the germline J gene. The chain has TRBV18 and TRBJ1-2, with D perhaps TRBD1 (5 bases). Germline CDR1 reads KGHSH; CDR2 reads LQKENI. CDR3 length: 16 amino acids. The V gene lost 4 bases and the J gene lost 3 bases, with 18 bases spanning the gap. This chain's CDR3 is CASSLKEGRSDYGYTF. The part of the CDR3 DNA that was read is TGTGCCAGCTCACTAAAGGAGGGGCGTTCGGACTATGGC. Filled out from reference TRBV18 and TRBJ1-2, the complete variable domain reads NAGVMQNPRHLVRRRGQEARLRCSPMKGHSHVYWYRQLPEEGLKFMVYLQKENIIDESGMPKERFSAEFPKEGPSILRIQQVVRGDSAAYFCASSLKEGRSDYGYTFGSGTRLTVV.

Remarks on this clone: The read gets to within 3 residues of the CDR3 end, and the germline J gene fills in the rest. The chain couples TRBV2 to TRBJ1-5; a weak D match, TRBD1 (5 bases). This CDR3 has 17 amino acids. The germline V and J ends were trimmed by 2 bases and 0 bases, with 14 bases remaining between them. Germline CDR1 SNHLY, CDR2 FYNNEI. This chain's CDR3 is CASSEFGGSYSNQPQHF. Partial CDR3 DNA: TGTGCCAGCAGTGAATTCGGGGGAAGCTATAGCAATCAGCCC.

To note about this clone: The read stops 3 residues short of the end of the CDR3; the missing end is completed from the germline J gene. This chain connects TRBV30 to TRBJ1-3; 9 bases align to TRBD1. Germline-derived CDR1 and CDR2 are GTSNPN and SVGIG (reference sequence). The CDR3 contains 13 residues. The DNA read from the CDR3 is TGTGCCTGGGGGACAGGGAGGGCTTTGACC. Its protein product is CAWGTGRALT. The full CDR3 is CAWGTGRALTIYF.

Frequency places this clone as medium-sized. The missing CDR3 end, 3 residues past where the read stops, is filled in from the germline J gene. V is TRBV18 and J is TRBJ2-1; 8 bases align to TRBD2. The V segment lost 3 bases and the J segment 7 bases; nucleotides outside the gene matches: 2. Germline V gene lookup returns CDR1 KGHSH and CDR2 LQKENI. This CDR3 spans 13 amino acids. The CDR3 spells CASSPGTSNEQFF. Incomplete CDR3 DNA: TGTGCCAGCTCACCCGGGACTAGTAATGAG.